The 21 T cell receptor beta chains below come from one sample, sequenced in a study of tumor-infiltrating lymphocytes in primary liver carcinoma. From around 520 ng of total RNA, TCR beta-specific cDNA was reverse-transcribed using a constant-region primer. The TCR beta library was amplified through three nested multiplex PCR rounds in a modified ARM-PCR procedure. A C-beta reverse primer and TRBV1-TRBV30 forward primers served in each of the first two PCR rounds, at roughly 10 cycles apiece. TCRdb itself ran the multiplex PCR reads through MiXCR, one entry per CDR3 protein. The sample holds just over 300,000 distinct CDR3 sequences, approximately 54% seen once. Unsorted whole blood served as the source of blood RNA, and germline DNA was extracted as well. Sequenced material: peripheral blood. Receptors originate from a woman between 25 and 40 years old with primary liver carcinoma and hepatitis B virus infection.

Of note for this clonotype: With a much larger clone just one base away, this may be a read error. The rearrangement uses TRBV19 and TRBJ2-2; TRBD2 aligns across 12 bases. CDR1 and CDR2 (germline): LNHDA, SQIVND (reference sequence). This CDR3 has 15 amino acids. Here the CDR3 DNA reads TGTGCCAGTAGGAGACTAGCGGGAGACACCTGGGAGCTGTTTTTT. Its protein is CASRRLAGDTWELFF.

This clonotype was counted between two and nine times. The chain uses TRBV5-4 and TRBJ2-7; possibly TRBD2 for D (5 bases). The CDR3 contains 14 residues. V dropped 4 bases and J dropped 1 base, with 12 bases sitting between them. Germline loops: CDR1 SGHNT, CDR2 YYREEE (reference sequence). DNA for the CDR3: TGTGCCAGCAGCCTGTGGACTGATTCCTACGAGCAGTACTTC. It specifies CASSLWTDSYEQYF.

Concerning this clonotype itself: Possible read error: a much larger clone is one base away. The rearrangement links TRBV4-1 to TRBJ2-4; 8 bases match TRBD2. The CDR3 contains 17 residues. The germline V gene encodes CDR1 MGHRA and CDR2 YSYEKL. CDR3 loop: CASSHASGRGTKNIQNF. DNA of the CDR3: TGCGCCAGCAGCCACGCGAGCGGGAGAGGGACCAAAAACATTCAGAACTTC.

This clonotype was detected many times. This rearrangement joins TRBV11-3 to TRBJ2-3; D unclear. The germline CDR1 and CDR2 sequences are SGHNT and YENEEA. V was trimmed by 2 bases and J by 5 bases, leaving 11 bases between them. The CDR3 extends over 14 amino acids. The CDR3 protein is CASSLIGYQDTQYF. As DNA, the CDR3 is TGTGCCAGCAGCTTAATTGGTTACCAAGATACGCAGTATTTT.

The chain uses TRBV6-7 and TRBJ1-5, with D uncertain. TRBV6-7 is given ORF status, its function remaining uncertain. This CDR3 region has 18 residues. The V gene lost 0 bases and the J gene lost 0 bases, with 15 bases spanning the gap. The CDR3 DNA reads as TGTGCCAGCAGTTACTCGGGGAGGTCGGAGAATAGCAATCAGCCCCAGCATTTT. Protein sequence: CASSYSGRSENSNQPQHF.

This chain uses TRBV12-5 with TRBJ2-1; 13 bases line up with TRBD2. This CDR3 has 22 residues. With 8 bases clipped from V and 7 bases from J, the junction kept 29 bases outside the gene matches. CDR1 and CDR2 (germline): LGHNT, FRNRAP. The CDR3, as DNA: TGTGCTAGTTGTTGGTCCCCGGCCTTACAGGGTTCGGGACTAGCGGGACCGAATGAGCAGTTCTTC. It translates to CASCWSPALQGSGLAGPNEQFF. Combining the CDR3 with reference TRBV12-5 and TRBJ2-1 gives the whole variable domain DARVTQTPRHKVTEMGQEVTMRCQPILGHNTVFWYRQTMMQGLELLAYFRNRAPLDDSGMPKDRFSAEMPDATLATLKIQPSEPRDSAVYFCASCWSPALQGSGLAGPNEQFFGPGTRLTVL.

This clonotype was seen once. The chain joins TRBV11-2 to TRBJ2-5; 12 nucleotides agree with TRBD2. V shed 6 bases, J shed 5 bases, and the junction held 10 bases outside the gene matches. The CDR3 contains 16 residues. Germline V gives CDR1 SGHAT, CDR2 FQNNGV. CDR3: CASRLRLAGVRETQYF. CDR3 nucleotides: TGTGCCAGCAGGTTGCGACTAGCGGGAGTGCGGGAGACCCAGTACTTC.

This clonotype was seen ten or more times. This sequence joins TRBV6-2 or TRBV6-3 and TRBJ2-1; 7 nucleotides match TRBD1. Trimming took 5 bases from V and 6 from J; bases not matched to a gene: 10. The germline CDR1 and CDR2 sequences are MNHEY and SVGEGT. The CDR3 has 15 residues. The CDR3 nucleotides read TGTGCCAGCAGTCCCGGTACAGGGGATTCCAATGAGCAGTTCTTC. Amino acid sequence: CASSPGTGDSNEQFF.

This clonotype was seen at least ten times. V usage is TRBV11-2 and J usage is TRBJ2-3; 7 bases agree with TRBD2. Per the germline V gene, CDR1 is SGHAT and CDR2 is FQNNGV. Germline trimming cut 4 bases from V and 5 bases from J; bases unmatched to any gene: 15. The CDR3 has 17 amino acids. DNA of the CDR3: TGTGCCAGCAGCTCCGCCTGGGCTAGCGGACCCAAAGATACGCAGTATTTT. Its translation: CASSSAWASGPKDTQYF.

Comment on this clonotype: This may come from a read error, since a much larger clone is one base off. The chain is built from TRBV29-1 and TRBJ2-2, with 10 bases that match TRBD1. CDR3 length: 16 residues. Per the germline V gene, CDR1 is SQVTM and CDR2 is ANQGSEA. The CDR3 region is CSVVLWDRGNTGKLFF. The CDR3 nucleotides read TGCAGCGTTGTCTTGTGGGACAGGGGAAACACCGGGAAGCTGTTTTTT.

In this sample, this clonotype turned up many times. The DNA for the CDR3 is TGTGCCAGCAGTTCCACTAGCGGGACCTCCTACGAGCAGTACTTC. Protein: CASSSTSGTSYEQYF. The chain has TRBV6-2 or TRBV6-3 and TRBJ2-7; 10 nucleotides agree with TRBD2. This CDR3 region has 15 residues. In germline, CDR1 is MNHEY, CDR2 SVGEGT. J gave up 0 bases and V 4 bases, and 3 bases lay outside the gene matches.

The J gene is TRBJ2-5, the V gene TRBV29-1, with no clear D. This CDR3 comprises 14 residues. The V end lost 4 bases, the J end lost 4 bases, and 16 bases lay between the germline ends. Germline assignment: CDR1 SQVTM and CDR2 ANQGSEA. The CDR3, as DNA: TGCAGCGTTGGGGCGCATGGGGTCCGAGAGACCCAGTACTTC. Encoded protein: CSVGAHGVRETQYF.

This clonotype was seen ten or more times. The chain links TRBV29-1 to TRBJ2-5; TRBD1 matches at 9 bases. CDR1 SQVTM and CDR2 ANQGSEA come from the germline V gene. V lost 6 bases and J lost 4; bases outside the gene matches: 12. The CDR3 totals 15 residues. CDR3 sequence: CSVGKQGAAGETQYF. The DNA of the CDR3 is TGCAGCGTCGGAAAACAGGGGGCTGCCGGAGAGACCCAGTACTTC. Full variable domain (rest looked up from reference TRBV29-1 and TRBJ2-5): SAVISQKPSRDICQRGTSLTIQCQVDSQVTMMFWYRQQPGQSLTLIATANQGSEATYESGFVIDKFPISRPNLTFSTLTVSNMSPEDSSIYLCSVGKQGAAGETQYFGPGTRLLVL.

In its sample, this clonotype was seen many times. This rearrangement joins TRBV29-1 to TRBJ2-1; D call uncertain. The germline V gene encodes CDR1 SQVTM and CDR2 ANQGSEA. The CDR3 spans 14 residues. The V gene lost 5 bases and the J gene lost 6 bases, with 17 bases spanning the gap. For the CDR3, the DNA is TGCAGCGTTCTCTTTGGACGCCTAAGCAATGAGCAGTTCTTC. Translated, it gives CSVLFGRLSNEQFF.

This clonotype was seen just once. This chain links TRBV6-2 or TRBV6-3 with TRBJ2-5; weak D call: TRBD1 (6 bases). Trimming left V 10 bases short and J 1 base short, with 22 bases between. Germline V lookup: CDR1 MNHEY, CDR2 SVGEGT. The CDR3 runs to 16 residues. This CDR3 reads CANREDRGALQETQYF. In nucleotides, the CDR3 is TGTGCCAACAGGGAAGACAGAGGCGCCCTCCAAGAGACCCAGTACTTC.

This clonotype was counted a few times. The chain couples TRBV10-3 to TRBJ1-2; D is unclear. Trimming took 9 bases from V and 0 from J, leaving 8 bases between them. The CDR3 spans 12 residues. Germline V lookup: CDR1 ENHRY, CDR2 SYGVKD. The CDR3 protein is CAIGKANYGYTF. The CDR3 region has the DNA TGTGCCATTGGTAAAGCTAACTATGGCTACACCTTC.

Remarks on this clonotype: With a much larger clone just one base away, this may be a read error. The chain uses TRBV12-3 or TRBV12-4 and TRBJ2-2; D might be TRBD2 (5 bases). The ends were cut back, 10 bases at V and 4 bases at J, with 13 bases in the middle. This CDR3 has 13 residues. The CDR3 DNA sequence: TGTGCCACCCGGACGGGGAGCACCGGGGAGCTGTTTTTT. Translation: CATRTGSTGELFF.

A remark on this clonotype: One end of the junction varies from germline; a read error may be responsible. This chain joins TRBV11-2 and TRBJ2-5; D possibly corresponds to TRBD2 (5 bases). The CDR3 extends over 14 amino acids. CDR1 is SGHAT and CDR2 is FQNNGV in the germline V gene. Here the CDR3 reads CASSPSEGWVTQHF. CDR3 DNA sequence: TGTGCCAGCAGCCCGAGTGAGGGCTGGGTGACCCAGCACTTC.

As concerns this clonotype: A single base separates this from a much larger clone, so it may be a read error. The rearrangement uses TRBV4-1 and TRBJ1-2, with D perhaps matching TRBD1 (6 bases). V was shortened by 2 bases and J by 3 bases, with 19 bases between the two germline ends. The CDR3 covers 17 residues. Germline V gene sequence: CDR1 MGHRA, CDR2 YSYEKL. CDR3 residues: CASSQILGGRGYYGYTF. Written as DNA, the CDR3 is TGCGCCAGCAGCCAAATTTTAGGGGGGCGGGGTTACTATGGCTACACCTTC.

This clonotype was recorded at least ten times. This CDR3 is CSVDGRQGSETQYF. CDR3 DNA sequence: TGCAGCGTTGACGGTAGACAGGGTTCCGAGACCCAGTACTTC. The V call is TRBV29-1, the J call TRBJ2-5; 7 nucleotides line up with TRBD1. The CDR3 is 14 amino acids. After removal of 3 bases from V and 5 bases from J, the junction contained 9 bases not matched to a gene. Germline CDR1 is SQVTM and CDR2 is ANQGSEA. Complete variable domain (other parts from reference TRBV29-1 and TRBJ2-5): SAVISQKPSRDICQRGTSLTIQCQVDSQVTMMFWYRQQPGQSLTLIATANQGSEATYESGFVIDKFPISRPNLTFSTLTVSNMSPEDSSIYLCSVDGRQGSETQYFGPGTRLLVL.

For this clonotype: The conserved final phenylalanine or tryptophan is absent from the CDR3, which likely points to a read error. The chain recombines TRBV4-2 with TRBJ2-2; D remains ambiguous. The CDR3 spans 15 residues. V was clipped by 4 bases and J by 0 bases, with 9 bases between them. Per germline, CDR1 LGHNA and CDR2 YNFKEQ. In nucleotides, the CDR3 is TGTGCCAGCAGCCCCCAGGCCGCGAACACCGGGGAGCTGTTTTTA. This gives the protein CASSPQAANTGELFL.